Listed here are 23 T cell receptor beta chains from one sample, sequenced in a study of blood T cell repertoires in COVID-19. Some clones are missing from TCRdb's copy, which holds only in-frame ones; the method was immunoSEQ multiplex PCR. This table has more than 85,000 clones, about 81% appearing once. Sequenced material: peripheral blood. These receptors were taken from a man older than 75 with acute or convalescent COVID-19.

The chain combines TRBV5-1 with TRBJ2-2, with 9 bases identical to TRBD1. V shed 2 bases, J shed 5 bases, and the junction held 7 bases outside the gene matches. This CDR3 comprises 16 residues. Germline CDR1 SGHRS, CDR2 YFSETQ. This chain's CDR3 is CASSLSGTGKTGELFF. The CDR3 region has the DNA TGCGCCAGCAGCTTATCCGGGACAGGGAAGACCGGGGAGCTGTTTTTT.

The chain couples TRBV6-5 to TRBJ2-7, with TRBD1 matching over 8 bases. The V segment lost 6 bases and the J segment 3 bases; nucleotides outside the gene matches: 10. The CDR3 extends over 15 amino acids. The germline V gene has CDR1 MNHEY and CDR2 SVGAGI. The CDR3 sequence is CASRLTGQGVYEQYF. CDR3 nucleotides: TGTGCCAGCAGACTCACAGGACAGGGTGTCTACGAGCAGTACTTC.

This chain links TRBV27 with TRBJ2-1; 13 positions match TRBD2. The CDR3 sequence is 21 residues long. Germline V gene lookup returns CDR1 MNHEY and CDR2 SMNVEV (reference sequence). J was trimmed by 0 bases and V by 5 bases; bases with no gene match: 16. The CDR3 DNA reads TGTGCCAGCAGTCCCCCCCGGGGTACTAGCGGGAGGGCGAGCTCCTACAATGAGCAGTTCTTC. The encoded protein is CASSPPRGTSGRASSYNEQFF.

This chain uses TRBV14 with TRBJ1-4, with 8 bases identical to TRBD1. V lost 4 bases to trimming and J lost 8 bases; unmatched junction nucleotides: 9. Germline-derived CDR1 and CDR2 are SGHDN and FVKESK. There are 15 residues in the CDR3. This chain's CDR3 is CASSLRTGSREKLFF. CDR3 nucleotides: TGTGCCAGCAGCCTCCGGACAGGGTCGCGCGAAAAACTGTTTTTT.

This clone came up once. The CDR3 DNA is TGCGCCAGCAGCCCAGCGCCGTCCCTTACCGGGGAGCTGTTTTTT. It yields the protein CASSPAPSLTGELFF. The chain links TRBV5-1 to TRBJ2-2, with no clear D. The CDR3 extends over 15 amino acids. The germline V gene encodes CDR1 SGHRS and CDR2 YFSETQ. The V end lost 4 bases, the J end lost 5 bases, and 15 bases lay between the germline ends.

V and J are TRBV7-9 and TRBJ2-6, with D possibly TRBD1 on 5 matching bases. The CDR3 length is 19 residues. Germline V gives CDR1 SEHNR, CDR2 FQNEAQ (reference sequence). V lost 2 bases, J lost 0 bases, and 17 bases lay in between. CDR3 residues: CASSLNAKGARSGANVLTF. In DNA form, the CDR3 reads TGTGCCAGCAGCTTAAACGCTAAAGGGGCCCGCTCTGGGGCCAACGTCCTGACTTTC.

In this sample, this clone turned up a few times. The chain employs TRBV29-1 and TRBJ2-7, with 11 nucleotides matching TRBD1. CDR1 is SQVTM and CDR2 is ANQGSEA in the germline V gene. With V trimmed by 5 bases and J by 7 bases, 13 bases remained unmatched. This CDR3 has 15 amino acids. Written as DNA, the CDR3 is TGCAGCGTTTCCCGAACAGGACAGGGGGCGTGGGAGCAGTACTTC. This translates into CSVSRTGQGAWEQYF.

This chain joins TRBV28 and TRBJ2-7, with a weak D call TRBD2 (6 bases). CDR3 length equals 15 residues. Trimming removed 4 bases from V and 5 bases from J, with 18 bases in between. Germline values: CDR1 MDHEN, CDR2 SYDVKM. The CDR3, as DNA: TGTGCCAGCAGTTCCGAGGAGGGGTATTCTCACGAGCAGTACTTC. As protein: CASSSEEGYSHEQYF.

This sequence joins TRBV14 and TRBJ1-4, with D tentatively TRBD1 (5 bases). The CDR3 runs 16 residues. Between the trimmed V and J ends, which lost 1 base and 8 bases, there was a span of 17 bases. Germline CDR1 and CDR2: SGHDN and FVKESK. The CDR3 DNA reads as TGTGCCAGCAGCCAAGGGGGAACAGGAGTACGAGAAAAACTGTTTTTT. Its protein product is CASSQGGTGVREKLFF.

The chain links TRBV27 to TRBJ1-5; D not resolved. This CDR3 is 14 amino acids long. Germline assignment: CDR1 MNHEY and CDR2 SMNVEV (reference sequence). V gave up 2 bases and J gave up 5 bases, with 10 bases separating them. The CDR3 bases are TGTGCCAGCAGTTTAGGCCAGAGGGATCAGCCCCAGCATTTT. Translation gives CASSLGQRDQPQHF.

The rearrangement links TRBV6-2 or TRBV6-3 to TRBJ2-6, with 7 positions matching TRBD2. This CDR3 has 16 amino acids. In germline, CDR1 is MNHEY, CDR2 SVGEGT. The J segment lost 2 bases and the V segment lost 6 bases, leaving 7 bases of the junction unmatched. CDR3 in DNA: TGTGCCAGCAGCCCGGGAGGCCTCGCTGGGGCCAACGTCCTGACTTTC. Amino acids: CASSPGGLAGANVLTF.

The chain employs TRBV7-2 and TRBJ2-3; 7 nucleotides align to TRBD2. The V gene's germline CDR1 is SGHTA and CDR2 FQGNSA. V shed 4 bases, J shed 4 bases, and the junction held 11 bases outside the gene matches. CDR3 size: 16 residues. In DNA form, the CDR3 reads TGTGCCAGCAGCTACGAAAGACTAGCCACCCCAGATACGCAGTATTTT. Translated: CASSYERLATPDTQYF.

The rearrangement uses TRBV7-2 and TRBJ1-5; 8 nucleotides line up with TRBD1. CDR1 SGHTA and CDR2 FQGNSA come from the germline V gene. CDR3 size: 14 residues. J lost 4 bases, V lost 1 base, and 0 bases had no gene match. CDR3 sequence (DNA): TGTGCCAGCAGCTTAGGGACAGGGAATCAGCCCCAGCATTTT. This gives the protein CASSLGTGNQPQHF.

The chain uses TRBV10-3 and TRBJ1-5; 9 bases agree with TRBD1. Per the germline V gene, CDR1 is ENHRY and CDR2 is SYGVKD. The CDR3 is 15 residues long. The ends lost 5 bases at V and 7 bases at J; junction bases unmatched: 9. CDR3 in amino acids: CAISKQGAMDQPQHF. CDR3 in DNA: TGTGCCATCAGTAAACAGGGGGCAATGGACCAGCCCCAGCATTTT.

This chain links TRBV19 with TRBJ2-3; tentatively, D is TRBD2 (5 bases). Germline V gene sequence: CDR1 LNHDA, CDR2 SQIVND (reference sequence). The CDR3 spans 16 residues. Trimming removed 3 bases at V and 0 bases at J, with 13 bases between. The CDR3 DNA follows: TGTGCCAGTAGTATTGGCTACCGAGGGAGCACAGATACGCAGTATTTT. Translation: CASSIGYRGSTDTQYF.

This clone was detected a few times. The chain carries TRBV7-9 and TRBJ2-1; TRBD1 matches 9 bases. The CDR3 extends over 15 amino acids. J lost 7 bases, V lost 5 bases, and 9 bases had no gene match. Germline V gene lookup returns CDR1 SEHNR and CDR2 FQNEAQ (reference sequence). The chain's CDR3 is CASSPGTGRGNEQFF. The CDR3 bases are TGTGCCAGCAGCCCGGGGACAGGGAGGGGGAATGAGCAGTTCTTC.

This rearrangement joins TRBV27 to TRBJ2-7; 7 nucleotides align to TRBD1. The J call is doubtful: the DNA matches TRBJ2-5 better. Germline CDR1 is MNHEY and CDR2 is SMNVEV (reference sequence). CDR3 size: 15 residues. CDR3 loop: CASSFTDRVQETQYF. In DNA form, the CDR3 reads TGTGCCAGCAGTTTCACAGACAGGGTTCAAGAGACCCAGTACTTC.

This chain joins TRBV29-1 and TRBJ1-1; 10 bases fit TRBD1. J gave up 5 bases and V 7 bases, and 13 bases lay outside the gene matches. The CDR3 runs to 15 residues. In germline, CDR1 is SQVTM, CDR2 ANQGSEA. The CDR3 loop is CSAADRGRGWTEAFF. DNA of the CDR3: TGCAGCGCCGCCGACAGGGGGCGAGGATGGACTGAAGCTTTCTTT.

J is TRBJ1-3 and V is TRBV14; D gene uncertain. This CDR3 is built from 14 residues. CDR1 and CDR2 (germline): SGHDN, FVKESK. Trimming shortened V by 4 bases and J by 0 bases, and 7 bases separated the two germline ends. The CDR3 protein is CASSRDFSGNTIYF. The CDR3 region has the DNA TGTGCCAGCAGCCGAGACTTCTCTGGAAACACCATATATTTT.

CDR3 DNA: TGTGCCAGCAGCCTCGTTTGGACAGGGGTCCACGAGCAGTACTTC. This gives the protein CASSLVWTGVHEQYF. V gene TRBV11-2 combines with J gene TRBJ2-7; 9 bases align to TRBD1. The CDR3 loop spans 15 amino acids. V lost 5 bases, J lost 5 bases, and 10 bases stayed unmatched. Germline-derived CDR1 and CDR2 are SGHAT and FQNNGV.

This sequence joins TRBV28 and TRBJ1-2; D is unresolved. CDR1 MDHEN and CDR2 SYDVKM come from the germline V gene. V lost 6 bases, J lost 6 bases, and 23 bases lay in between. The CDR3 totals 16 residues. The CDR3 loop is CASSHPFGSRANGYTF. CDR3 coding DNA: TGTGCCAGCAGCCATCCTTTCGGGTCTCGAGCGAATGGCTACACCTTC.

The chain is built from TRBV27 and TRBJ2-1, with unresolved D. Trimming took 2 bases from V and 7 from J, leaving 12 bases between them. Germline V gives CDR1 MNHEY, CDR2 SMNVEV (reference sequence). The CDR3 sequence is 14 residues long. Here the CDR3 reads CASSLERYRNEQFF. Written as DNA, the CDR3 is TGTGCCAGCAGTTTAGAGAGATATCGGAATGAGCAGTTCTTC.

This clone occurred a few times. The chain employs TRBV14 and TRBJ1-2; tentatively, D is TRBD1 (5 bases). The CDR3 is 13 residues long. V lost 4 bases to trimming and J lost 8 bases, with 14 bases between them. The germline CDR1 and CDR2 sequences are SGHDN and FVKESK. DNA of the CDR3: TGTGCCAGCAGCCCCAGGCAGGGATACGGCTACACCTTC. Translating gives CASSPRQGYGYTF.